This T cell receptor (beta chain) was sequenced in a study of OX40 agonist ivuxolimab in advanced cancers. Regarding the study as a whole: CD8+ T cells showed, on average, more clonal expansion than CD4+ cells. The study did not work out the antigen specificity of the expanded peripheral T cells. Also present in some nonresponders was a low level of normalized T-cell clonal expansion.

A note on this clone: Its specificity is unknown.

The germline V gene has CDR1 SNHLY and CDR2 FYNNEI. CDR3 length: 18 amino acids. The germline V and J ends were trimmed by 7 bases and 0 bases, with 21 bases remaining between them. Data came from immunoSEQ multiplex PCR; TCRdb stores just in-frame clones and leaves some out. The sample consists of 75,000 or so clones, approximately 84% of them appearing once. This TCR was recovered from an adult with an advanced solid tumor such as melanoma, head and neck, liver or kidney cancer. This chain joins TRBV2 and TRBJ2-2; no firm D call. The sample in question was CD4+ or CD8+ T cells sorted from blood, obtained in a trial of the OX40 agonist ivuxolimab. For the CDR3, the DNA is TGTGCCAGCACCCTGAGAAAGGGCACCGATACGAACACCGGGGAGCTGTTTTTT. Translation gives CASTLRKGTDTNTGELFF.